A selection of T cell receptor beta chains follows, all from one sample in a study of cytomegalovirus exposure and HLA in healthy donors. Sequenced by immunoSEQ multiplex PCR; TCRdb stores in-frame clones only, minus some. The data contain around 61,000 clones, more than 80% of them seen just once; the ten biggest clones take up about 1.6%. Specimen: PBMCs. All receptors derive from a man younger than 45 in good health and CMV-seropositive. The CDR3 runs from the conserved cysteine through the conserved F or W. The D gene is left open where the match is weak. For some rows the clone size is stated as once, few or many, or as a class when expanded; others skip it.

j_call d_call v_call clone_size cdr3_nt cdr3_aa
TRBJ2-3 TRBD1 TRBV6-5 - TGTGCCAGCAGTTACCCGGGGACAGGGGGCAGAGATACGCAGTATTTT CASSYPGTGGRDTQYF
TRBJ2-5 TRBD1 TRBV4-3 - TGCGCCAGCAGCCAAGATTGGGACAGGGGAGAGACCCAGTACTTC CASSQDWDRGETQYF
TRBJ2-2 TRBD2 TRBV5-6 - TGTGCCAGCAGCTTGGTAGCGGGGTCGAACACCGGGGAGCTGTTTTTT CASSLVAGSNTGELFF
TRBJ2-1 - TRBV15 - TGTGCCACCAGCAGAGGACTAGATCCCTCCTACAATGAGCAGTTCTTC CATSRGLDPSYNEQFF
TRBJ1-5 TRBD1 TRBV28 - TGTGCCAGCAGTTTGACAGGGGGGAATCAGCCCCAGCATTTT CASSLTGGNQPQHF
TRBJ2-6 TRBD2 TRBV2 once TGTGCCACCTCAACCGGGACTAGCGGATTATCTGGGGCCAACGTCCTGACTTTC CATSTGTSGLSGANVLTF
TRBJ2-1 - TRBV30 - TGTGCCTGGTATAACTATGACTACGCTGAGCAGTTCTTC CAWYNYDYAEQFF
TRBJ2-3 TRBD2 TRBV5-6 - TGTGCCAGCAGATTACTAGCGGGAGGGCCTGCGCAGTATTTT CASRLLAGGPAQYF
TRBJ1-3 - TRBV6-1 once TGTGCCAGCAGTGACAGGGGATCGCGGACAGGAAACACCATATATTTT CASSDRGSRTGNTIYF
TRBJ2-7 TRBD2 TRBV6-1 - TGTGCCAGCAGTGGTATCTTGGGACTAGCGGGGGCTAGCTCCTACGAGCAGTACTTC CASSGILGLAGASSYEQYF
TRBJ2-6 - TRBV5-4 - TGTGCCAGCAGTTTGGTCGGTGGGGCCAACGTCCTGACTTTC CASSLVGGANVLTF
TRBJ1-2 - TRBV5-4 once TGTGCCAGCAGCTTCCCGAGGGATGGCTATGGCTACACCTTC CASSFPRDGYGYTF
TRBJ2-7 TRBD1 TRBV28 - TGTGCCAGCAGCCCCGCGGGGGGACAGGGGGCCATCTACGAGCAGTACTTC CASSPAGGQGAIYEQYF
TRBJ1-2 - TRBV7-2 - TGTGCCAGCAGCTTAGTTGGCAGGGACTATGGCTACACCTTC CASSLVGRDYGYTF
TRBJ1-1 - TRBV10-3 - TGTGCCATCTCCCCCAGGGCGAACACTGAAGCTTTCTTT CAISPRANTEAFF
TRBJ2-3 - TRBV27 - TGTGCCAGCAGTCCACCACAGGCTACGCAGTATTTT CASSPPQATQYF
TRBJ2-5 - TRBV7-9 - TGTTCCAGCAGGCCCATCAAACGGGAGAGGGAAGAGACCCAGTACTTC CSSRPIKREREETQYF
TRBJ2-7 - TRBV11-2 - TGTGCCAGCAGCTTAAGGAGTCCGAGGGAACCCTACGAGCAGTACTTC CASSLRSPREPYEQYF
TRBJ2-7 - TRBV28 - TGTGCCAGCAGCCGAAACGGGGAAACCTACGAGCAGTACTTC CASSRNGETYEQYF